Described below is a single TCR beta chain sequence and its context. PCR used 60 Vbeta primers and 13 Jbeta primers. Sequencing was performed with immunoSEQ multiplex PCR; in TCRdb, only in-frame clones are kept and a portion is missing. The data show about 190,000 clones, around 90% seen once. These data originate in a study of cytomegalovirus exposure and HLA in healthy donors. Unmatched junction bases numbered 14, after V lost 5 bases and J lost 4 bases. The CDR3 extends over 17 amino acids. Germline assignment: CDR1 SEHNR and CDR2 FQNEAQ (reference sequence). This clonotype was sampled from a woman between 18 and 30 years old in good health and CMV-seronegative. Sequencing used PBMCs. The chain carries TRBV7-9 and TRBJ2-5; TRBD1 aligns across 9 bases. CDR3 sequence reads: CASSPQMGQGPLETQYF. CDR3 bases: TGTGCCAGCAGCCCGCAAATGGGACAGGGTCCCCTAGAGACCCAGTACTTC. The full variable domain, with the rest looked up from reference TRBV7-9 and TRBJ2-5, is DTGVSQNPRHKITKRGQNVTFRCDPISEHNRLYWYRQTLGQGPEFLTYFQNEAQLEKSRLLSDRFSAERPKGSFSTLEIQRTEQGDSAMYLCASSPQMGQGPLETQYFGPGTRLLVL.